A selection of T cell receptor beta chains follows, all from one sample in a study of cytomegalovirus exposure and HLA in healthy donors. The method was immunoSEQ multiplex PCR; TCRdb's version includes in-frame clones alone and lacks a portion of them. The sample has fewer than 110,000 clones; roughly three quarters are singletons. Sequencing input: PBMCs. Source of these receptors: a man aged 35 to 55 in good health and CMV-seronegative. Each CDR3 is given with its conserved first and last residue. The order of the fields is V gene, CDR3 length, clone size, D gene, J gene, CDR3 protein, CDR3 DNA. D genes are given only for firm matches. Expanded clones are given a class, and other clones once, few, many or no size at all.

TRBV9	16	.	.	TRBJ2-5	CASSVAEGGGQETQYF	TGTGCCAGCAGCGTAGCTGAAGGGGGGGGCCAAGAGACCCAGTACTTC
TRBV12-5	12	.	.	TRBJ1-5	CASVHSNQPQHF	TGTGCTAGTGTTCATAGCAATCAGCCCCAGCATTTT
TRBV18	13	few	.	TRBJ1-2	CASSSGQIYGYTF	TGTGCCAGCTCTTCTGGACAGATCTATGGCTACACCTTC
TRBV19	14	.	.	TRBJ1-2	CASSRPQALYGYTF	TGTGCCAGTAGTCGCCCCCAGGCTCTGTATGGCTACACCTTT
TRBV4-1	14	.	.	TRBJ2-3	CASSQPGKTDTQYF	TGCGCCAGCAGCCAACCGGGAAAAACAGATACGCAGTATTTT
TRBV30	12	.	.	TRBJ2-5	CAWSRGGQTQYF	TGTGCCTGGAGTAGGGGGGGTCAGACCCAGTACTTC
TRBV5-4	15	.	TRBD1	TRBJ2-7	CASSLDRGQAYEQYF	TGTGCCAGCAGCTTGGATCGGGGACAGGCCTACGAGCAGTACTTC
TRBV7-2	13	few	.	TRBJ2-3	CASSLEQTDTQYF	TGTGCCAGCAGCTTAGAACAGACAGATACGCAGTATTTT
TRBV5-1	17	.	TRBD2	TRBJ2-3	CASSLVVAGTSTDTQYF	TGCGCCAGCAGCTTGGTGGTAGCGGGGACTAGCACAGATACGCAGTATTTT
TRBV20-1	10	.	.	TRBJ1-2	CSTSGGSYTF	TGCAGTACCTCCGGGGGGAGCTACACCTTC
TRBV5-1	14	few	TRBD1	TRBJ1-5	CASSLGQGAQPQHF	TGCGCCAGCAGCTTGGGGCAGGGGGCCCAGCCCCAGCATTTT
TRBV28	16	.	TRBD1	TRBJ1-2	CASSSLPLDRERGYTF	TGTGCCAGCAGTTCCCTCCCCCTCGACAGGGAGAGAGGCTACACCTTC
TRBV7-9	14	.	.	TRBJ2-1	CASSPPGAVNEQFF	TGTGCCAGCAGCCCTCCTGGGGCCGTCAATGAGCAGTTCTTC
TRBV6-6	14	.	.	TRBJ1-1	CASSYRSGVTEAFF	TGTGCCAGCAGTTACCGGTCAGGGGTCACTGAAGCTTTCTTT
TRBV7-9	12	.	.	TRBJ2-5	CASSLQGETQYF	TGTGCCAGCAGTCTACAGGGAGAGACCCAGTACTTC
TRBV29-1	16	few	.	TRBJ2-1	CSVEVGTGRNYNEQFF	TGCAGCGTTGAAGTAGGAACAGGGAGAAACTACAATGAGCAGTTCTTC
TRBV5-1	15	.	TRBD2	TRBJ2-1	CASSSGGGLLGEQFF	TGCGCCAGCAGCTCCGGGGGGGGGCTCTTAGGTGAGCAGTTCTTC
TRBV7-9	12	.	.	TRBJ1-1	CSSSTRDTEAFF	TGTTCCAGCAGCACCCGGGACACTGAAGCTTTCTTT